This T cell receptor beta chain originates from a study of OX40 agonist ivuxolimab in advanced cancers. Study-wide context: Patients assigned to dose escalation were diagnosed with hepatocellular carcinoma, melanoma, renal cell or head and neck cancer. Three patients showed partial responses: one hepatocellular carcinoma and two cutaneous melanoma cases.

The sample holds one count of this clone. As yet, its antigen is unknown. Only in-frame clones appear in the TCRdb table, and some are missing; sequencing was by immunoSEQ multiplex PCR. The sample carries tens of thousands of clones, approximately 91% recorded once. V was trimmed by 5 bases and J by 4 bases, leaving 17 bases between them. Germline CDR1 and CDR2: MNHNY and SVGAGI (reference sequence). The CDR3 spans 15 residues. The study, taken as a whole, reports: Relative to CD4+ cells, CD8+ T cells on average had more expanded clones. Antigen specificity remained undetermined for the expanded peripheral T cells.

The sequence came from an adult with an advanced solid tumor such as melanoma, head and neck, liver or kidney cancer. The J gene is TRBJ1-2, the V gene TRBV6-6, with D tentatively TRBD1 (6 bases). Material: CD4+ or CD8+ T cells sorted from blood, obtained in a trial of the OX40 agonist ivuxolimab. This CDR3 is CASSTPGALIYGYTF. DNA of the CDR3: TGTGCCAGCAGTACCCCAGGGGCTCTGATCTATGGCTACACCTTC.